The 11 T cell receptor beta chains listed next were all sequenced from one sample in a study of cytomegalovirus exposure and HLA in healthy donors. The PCR was carried out with 60 Vbeta primers and 13 Jbeta primers. TCRdb's copy holds only in-frame clones and misses some; the assay was immunoSEQ multiplex PCR. This table holds approximately 82,000 clones, around 10% found once. Sequencing input: PBMCs. These receptor sequences come from a man between 60 and 70 years old in good health and CMV-seropositive.

This clone appeared a few times. The rearrangement joins TRBV27 to TRBJ1-2; TRBD1 agrees at 7 bases. In germline, CDR1 is MNHEY, CDR2 SMNVEV (reference sequence). V shed 8 bases, J shed 2 bases, and the junction held 17 bases outside the gene matches. The CDR3 sequence is 17 residues long. The CDR3 loop is CASRQISTGWSNYGYTF. In DNA form, the CDR3 reads TGTGCCAGCCGCCAAATCTCGACAGGGTGGTCGAACTATGGCTACACCTTC.

This clone was counted only a few times. V gene TRBV27 combines with J gene TRBJ1-2; 9 bases match TRBD1. The trim removed 5 bases at V and 4 bases at J, leaving 5 bases unmatched. Per germline, CDR1 MNHEY and CDR2 SMNVEV (reference sequence). The CDR3 is 14 amino acids. The CDR3 DNA is TGTGCCAGCAGTCGAACAGGGGGCTCCTATGGCTACACCTTC. Translated: CASSRTGGSYGYTF.

The chain has TRBV16 and TRBJ2-1, with TRBD1 identical over 7 bases. V shed 0 bases and J 6 bases; nucleotides not matched to a gene: 2. This CDR3 has 14 residues. CDR1 and CDR2 from the germline V gene are KGHSY and FQNENV. CDR3 nucleotides: TGTGCCAGCAGCCAATCGACAGGGACCAATGAGCAGTTCTTC. Translating it yields CASSQSTGTNEQFF.

The rearrangement links TRBV6-5 to TRBJ2-1; the D gene is possibly TRBD2 (5 bases). The V end lost 10 bases, the J end lost 3 bases, and 19 bases lay between the germline ends. Germline CDR1 is MNHEY and CDR2 is SVGAGI. The CDR3 runs 15 residues. CDR3: CATGWGGSHYNEQFF. The CDR3 bases are TGTGCCACCGGTTGGGGTGGGAGCCACTACAATGAGCAGTTCTTC.

This clone was detected only a few times. The V gene is TRBV6-1, the J gene TRBJ2-5, with TRBD2 identical over 7 bases. The junction had 6 bases not matched to a gene; V was cut back by 4 bases and J by 1 base. The CDR3 length is 15 residues. Germline-derived CDR1 and CDR2 are MNHNS and SASEGT. In nucleotides, the CDR3 is TGTGCCAGCAGTGGTGGATGGGGGGGCCAAGAGACCCAGTACTTC. It is translated as CASSGGWGGQETQYF.

Only a few counts were recorded for this clone. V and J are TRBV2 and TRBJ1-6, with 9 bases that match TRBD1. The germline gives CDR1 SNHLY, CDR2 FYNNEI. This CDR3 has 15 residues. Here the CDR3 DNA reads TGTGCTACTCGAGGGGACAGGGTTAATAATTCACCCCTCCACTTT. It is translated as CATRGDRVNNSPLHF.

The rearrangement uses TRBV5-6 and TRBJ1-4, with TRBD1 matching 7 bases. In germline, CDR1 is SGHDT, CDR2 YYEEEE. V lost 4 bases to trimming and J lost 5 bases; unmatched junction nucleotides: 17. The CDR3 length is 18 residues. The CDR3: CASSGLIEGASPNEKLFF. The CDR3 coding sequence is TGTGCCAGCAGCGGACTTATAGAGGGGGCTTCACCCAATGAAAAACTGTTTTTT.

This clone occurred a few times. The chain combines TRBV29-1 with TRBJ2-7, with 7 bases that match TRBD2. The germline V gene has CDR1 SQVTM and CDR2 ANQGSEA. J was trimmed by 0 bases and V by 4 bases; bases with no gene match: 9. This CDR3 spans 15 amino acids. The CDR3 here is CSVVFSGPSSYEQYF. The CDR3 DNA sequence: TGCAGCGTTGTTTTTAGCGGGCCAAGCTCCTACGAGCAGTACTTC.

This clone has just a few counts. Other DNA sequences of this sample code for an identical CDR3. The gene calls are TRBV6-5 and TRBJ2-3, with D possibly being TRBD1 (5 bases). The germline V gene has CDR1 MNHEY and CDR2 SVGAGI. The CDR3 is made up of 15 amino acids. Trimming stripped 0 bases from V and 5 bases from J, with 12 bases between. The CDR3 coding sequence is TGTGCCAGCAGTTACTCCGGGCAGGGTAAAGATACGCAGTATTTT. This codes for CASSYSGQGKDTQYF.

This chain links TRBV2 with TRBJ2-1; 8 bases are a match to TRBD2. This CDR3 contains 15 residues. Germline V gene data show CDR1 as SNHLY and CDR2 as FYNNEI. Trimming at V came to 4 bases and at J to 8 bases, leaving 10 bases not matched to a gene. The chain's CDR3 is CASSVLASGSDEQFF. CDR3 nucleotide sequence: TGTGCCAGCAGTGTGCTGGCCAGCGGGAGTGATGAGCAGTTCTTC.

This clone was observed a handful of times. V usage is TRBV6-1 and J usage is TRBJ2-7; D possibly corresponds to TRBD1 (6 bases). The ends were cut back, 3 bases at V and 2 bases at J, with 17 bases in the middle. This CDR3 has 16 amino acids. Germline V lookup: CDR1 MNHNS, CDR2 SASEGT. The CDR3 DNA sequence: TGTGCCAGCAGTGATGCCCACCCGGACAGAACCTACGAGCAGTACTTC. It yields the protein CASSDAHPDRTYEQYF.